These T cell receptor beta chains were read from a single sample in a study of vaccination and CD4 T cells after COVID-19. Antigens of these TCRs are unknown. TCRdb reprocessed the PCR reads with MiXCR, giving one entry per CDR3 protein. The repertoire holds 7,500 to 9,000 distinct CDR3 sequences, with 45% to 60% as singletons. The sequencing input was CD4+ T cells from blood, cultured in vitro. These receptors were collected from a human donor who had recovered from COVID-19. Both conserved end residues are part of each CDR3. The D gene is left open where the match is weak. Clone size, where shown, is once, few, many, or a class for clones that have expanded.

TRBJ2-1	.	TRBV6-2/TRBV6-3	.	TGTGCCAGCAGTTCGGGACCATCAAGGTGGAATGAGCAGTTCTTC	CASSSGPSRWNEQFF
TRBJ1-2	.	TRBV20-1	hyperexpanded	TGCAGTGCCAGGACACCCGGCTATAACTATGGCTACACCTTC	CSARTPGYNYGYTF
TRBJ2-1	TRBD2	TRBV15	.	TGTGCCACCAGCAGAGATTTCGGGAGGGATGAGCAGTTCTTC	CATSRDFGRDEQFF
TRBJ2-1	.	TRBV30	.	TGTGCCTTAAGCGGTAGTCTAGAGTACAATGAGCAGTTCTTC	CALSGSLEYNEQFF
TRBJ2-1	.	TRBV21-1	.	.	CASSKVAGGNGQFF
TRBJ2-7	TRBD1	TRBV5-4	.	TGTGCCAGCAGGGGACAGGGGTACGAGCAGTACTTC	CASRGQGYEQYF
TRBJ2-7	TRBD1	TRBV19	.	TGTGCCAGTAGTATACGGGCAGGGGGCGGGTACGAGCAGTACTTC	CASSIRAGGGYEQYF
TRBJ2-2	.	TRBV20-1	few	TGCAGTGCTAGAGACCTCGACTTGACCGGGGAGCTGTTTTTT	CSARDLDLTGELFF
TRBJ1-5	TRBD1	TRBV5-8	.	TGTGCCAGCAGCCTGAGGGGGCGCGGCAATCAGCCCCAGCATTTT	CASSLRGRGNQPQHF
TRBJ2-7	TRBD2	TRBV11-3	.	TGTGCCAGCAGCACCCGGACTAGGGGCGGGGGGGAGCAGTACTTC	CASSTRTRGGGEQYF
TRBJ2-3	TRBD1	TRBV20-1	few	TGCAGTGCTAGTTTTGGTGGGACAGGTACAGATACGCAGTATTTT	CSASFGGTGTDTQYF
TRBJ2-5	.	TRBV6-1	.	TGTGCCAGTCGGGGGTACCAAGAGACCCAGTACTTC	CASRGYQETQYF
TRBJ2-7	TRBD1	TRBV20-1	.	TGCAGTGCGGAAACAGGGGCCCCCTACGAGCAGTACTTC	CSAETGAPYEQYF
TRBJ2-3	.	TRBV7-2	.	TGTGCCAGCAGCTTAGTAGTAAGGGGGGGGGCAGCAGATACGCAGTATTTT	CASSLVVRGGAADTQYF
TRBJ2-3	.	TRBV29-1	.	TGCAGCGCGGCTCCGAGGGGGGCCGGAGATACGCAGTATTTT	CSAAPRGAGDTQYF
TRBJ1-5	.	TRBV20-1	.	TGCAGTGCGAGACTGTATAGCAATCAGCCCCAGCATTTT	CSARLYSNQPQHF
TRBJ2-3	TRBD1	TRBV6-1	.	TGTGCCAGCAGCTCACGGATGGGACAGGGGGTGAATACGCAGTATTTT	CASSSRMGQGVNTQYF
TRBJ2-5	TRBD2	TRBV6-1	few	TGTGCCAGCAGGGGACTAGCGGGAGAGACCCAGTACTTC	CASRGLAGETQYF
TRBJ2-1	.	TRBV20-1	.	TGCAGTGCCGCCAAAACTAGTTACTACAATGAGCAGTTCTTC	CSAAKTSYYNEQFF
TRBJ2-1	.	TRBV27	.	TGTGCCAGCAGTACCTCAGCGGGTCACAGTGAGCAGTTCTTC	CASSTSAGHSEQFF
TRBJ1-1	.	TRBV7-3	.	TGTGCCAGCAGCTTCGACAGGTTGACTGAAGCTTTCTTT	CASSFDRLTEAFF
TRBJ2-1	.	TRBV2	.	TGTGCCAGCAGTGAATCTCTAGAAAATGAGCAGTTCTTC	CASSESLENEQFF
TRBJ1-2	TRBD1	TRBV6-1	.	TGTGCCAGCAGCCGCCACGGGACAGACTACTATGGCTACACCTTC	CASSRHGTDYYGYTF
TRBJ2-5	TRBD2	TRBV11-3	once	TGTGCCAGCAGCTTTAGGTGGCGGGAGGCAGGGAAAGAGACCCAGTACTTC	CASSFRWREAGKETQYF
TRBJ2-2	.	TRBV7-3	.	TGTGCCAGCACCACGAACCCGGAGGCCGGGGAGCTGTTTTTT	CASTTNPEAGELFF
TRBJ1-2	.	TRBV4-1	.	TGCGCCAGCAGCGGGTCTGGGAACTATGGCTACACCTTC	CASSGSGNYGYTF
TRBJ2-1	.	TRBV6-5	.	TGTGCCAGCAGTTACTCGAAAGGTAGGGCGTCCTACAATGAGCAGTTCTTC	CASSYSKGRASYNEQFF
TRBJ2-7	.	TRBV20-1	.	TGCAGTGCTAGAGAGGGGCAGGGGTACTACGAGCAGTACTTC	CSAREGQGYYEQYF
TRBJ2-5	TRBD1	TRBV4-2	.	TGTGCCAGCAGCCATGGAGACAGGGGAGGTCAAGAGACCCAGTACTTC	CASSHGDRGGQETQYF
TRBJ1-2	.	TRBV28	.	TGTGCCAGCGGCCCTGCATGGGGGGCCCAAGGCTACACCTTC	CASGPAWGAQGYTF
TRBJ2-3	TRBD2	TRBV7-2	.	TGTGCCAGCAGCTTAGTAGCGGGGCACACAGATACGCAGTATTTT	CASSLVAGHTDTQYF
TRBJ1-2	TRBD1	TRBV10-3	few	TGTGCCATCAGTGAGTTACAGGGGGGAGTCGGTGGCTACACCTTC	CAISELQGGVGGYTF
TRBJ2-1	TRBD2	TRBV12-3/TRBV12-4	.	TGTGCCAGCACCTTGAGGCGGGCGGGGGGCGAGCAGTTCTTC	CASTLRRAGGEQFF
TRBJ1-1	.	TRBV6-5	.	TGTGCCAGCAGTTGGCGAGGGACGGGGGACGGTGAAGCTTTCTTT	CASSWRGTGDGEAFF
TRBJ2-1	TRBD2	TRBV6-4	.	TGTGCCAGCAGACCTAGCGGGGGGCGGCATGAGCAGTTCTTC	CASRPSGGRHEQFF
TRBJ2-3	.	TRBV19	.	TGTGCCAGTAACCCCACTTGGAGCACAGATACGCGGTATTTT	CASNPTWSTDTRYF
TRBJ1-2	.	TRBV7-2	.	TGTGCCAGCAGCTTAAGAGGGGAAGAAGTTGGCTACACCTTC	CASSLRGEEVGYTF
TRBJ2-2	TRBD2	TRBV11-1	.	TGTGCCAGCAGCCTCCTAGCGGGAGGTCACACCGGGGAGCTGTTTTTT	CASSLLAGGHTGELFF
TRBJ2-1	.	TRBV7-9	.	TGTGCCAGCAGCCCACGGGGCGGGACCTACAATGAGCAGTTCTTC	CASSPRGGTYNEQFF
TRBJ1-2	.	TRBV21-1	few	TGTGCCAGCAGCCAGGCGGACGGGAACTATGGCTACACCTTC	CASSQADGNYGYTF
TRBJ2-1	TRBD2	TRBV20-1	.	TGCAGTGCCCCCGGGACTATACTCTACAATGAGCAGTTCTTC	CSAPGTILYNEQFF
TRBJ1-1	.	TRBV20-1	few	TGCAGTGCTACCACACAGCTGTGGAACACTGAAGCTTTCTTT	CSATTQLWNTEAFF
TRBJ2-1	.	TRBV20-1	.	TGCAGTGCCGCCGGGTACAATGAGCAGTTCTTC	CSAAGYNEQFF
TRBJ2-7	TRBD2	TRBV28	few	TGTGCCAGCAGTCCAGGGGGGACTAGCAATCACGAGCAGTACTTC	CASSPGGTSNHEQYF